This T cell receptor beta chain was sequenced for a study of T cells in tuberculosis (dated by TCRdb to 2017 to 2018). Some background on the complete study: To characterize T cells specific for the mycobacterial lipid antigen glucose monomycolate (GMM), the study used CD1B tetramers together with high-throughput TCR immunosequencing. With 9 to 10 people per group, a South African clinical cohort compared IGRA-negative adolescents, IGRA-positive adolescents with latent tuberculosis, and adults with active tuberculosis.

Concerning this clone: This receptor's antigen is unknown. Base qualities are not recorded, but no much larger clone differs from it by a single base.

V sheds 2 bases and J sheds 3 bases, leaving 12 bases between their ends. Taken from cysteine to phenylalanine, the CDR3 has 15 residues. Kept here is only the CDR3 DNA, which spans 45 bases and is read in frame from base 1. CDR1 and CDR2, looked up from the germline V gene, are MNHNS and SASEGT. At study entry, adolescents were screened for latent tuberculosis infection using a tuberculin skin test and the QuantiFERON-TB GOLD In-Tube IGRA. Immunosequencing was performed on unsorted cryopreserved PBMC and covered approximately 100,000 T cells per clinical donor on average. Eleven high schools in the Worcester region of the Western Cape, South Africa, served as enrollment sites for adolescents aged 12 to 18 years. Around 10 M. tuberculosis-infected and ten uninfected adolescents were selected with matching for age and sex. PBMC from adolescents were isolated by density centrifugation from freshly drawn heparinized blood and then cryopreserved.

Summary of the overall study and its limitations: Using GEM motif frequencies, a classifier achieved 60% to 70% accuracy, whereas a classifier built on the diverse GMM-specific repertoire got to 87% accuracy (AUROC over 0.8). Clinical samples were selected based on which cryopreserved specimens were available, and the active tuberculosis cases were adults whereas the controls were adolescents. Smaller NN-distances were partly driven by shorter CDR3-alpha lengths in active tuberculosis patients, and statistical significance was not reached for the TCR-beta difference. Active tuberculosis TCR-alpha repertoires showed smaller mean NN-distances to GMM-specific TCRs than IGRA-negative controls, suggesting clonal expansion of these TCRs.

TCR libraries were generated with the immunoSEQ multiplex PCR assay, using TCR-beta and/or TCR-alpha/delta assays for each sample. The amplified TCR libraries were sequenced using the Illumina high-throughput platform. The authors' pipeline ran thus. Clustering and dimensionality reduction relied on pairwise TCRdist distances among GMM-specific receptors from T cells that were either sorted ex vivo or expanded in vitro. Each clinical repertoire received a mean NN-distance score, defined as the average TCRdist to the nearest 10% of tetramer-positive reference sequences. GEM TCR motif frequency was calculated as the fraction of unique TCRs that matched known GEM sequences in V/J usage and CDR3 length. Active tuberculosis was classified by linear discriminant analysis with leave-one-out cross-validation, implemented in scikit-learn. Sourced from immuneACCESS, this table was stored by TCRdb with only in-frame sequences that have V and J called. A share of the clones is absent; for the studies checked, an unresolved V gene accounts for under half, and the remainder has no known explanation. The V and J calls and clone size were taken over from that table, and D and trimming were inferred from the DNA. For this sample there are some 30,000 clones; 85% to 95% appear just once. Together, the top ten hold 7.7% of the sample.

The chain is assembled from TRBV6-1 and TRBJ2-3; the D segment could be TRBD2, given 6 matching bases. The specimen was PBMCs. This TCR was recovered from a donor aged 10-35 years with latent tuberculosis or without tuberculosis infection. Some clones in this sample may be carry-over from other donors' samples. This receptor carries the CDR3 CASSESTSTTDTQYF. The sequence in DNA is TGTGCCAGCAGTGAATCGACTAGTACTACAGATACGCAGTATTTT.